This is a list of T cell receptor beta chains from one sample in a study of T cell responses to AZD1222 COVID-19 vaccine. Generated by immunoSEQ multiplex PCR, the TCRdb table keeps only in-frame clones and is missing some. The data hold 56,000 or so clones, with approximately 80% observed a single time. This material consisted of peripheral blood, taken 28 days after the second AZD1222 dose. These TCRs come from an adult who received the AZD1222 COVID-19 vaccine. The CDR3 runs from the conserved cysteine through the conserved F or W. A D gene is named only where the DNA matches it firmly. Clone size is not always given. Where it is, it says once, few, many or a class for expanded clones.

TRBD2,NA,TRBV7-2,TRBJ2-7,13,CASSFSGGYEQYF,TGTGCCAGCAGCTTTAGCGGGGGCTACGAGCAGTACTTC
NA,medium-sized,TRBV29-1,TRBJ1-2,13,CSVLIGGAGGYTF,TGCAGCGTTCTGATTGGGGGCGCCGGGGGCTACACCTTC
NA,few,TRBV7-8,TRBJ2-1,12,CASSTSPNEQFF,TGTGCCAGCAGCACGAGCCCCAATGAGCAGTTCTTC
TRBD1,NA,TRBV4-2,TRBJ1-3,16,CASSQGTGIFGNTIYF,TGTGCCAGCAGCCAAGGGACAGGGATATTCGGAAACACCATATATTTT
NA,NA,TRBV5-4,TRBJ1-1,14,CASSLGGGNTEAFF,TGTGCCAGCAGCTTGGGGGGAGGGAACACTGAAGCTTTCTTT
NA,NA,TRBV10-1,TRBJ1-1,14,CASSESWTSPEAFF,TGCGCCAGCAGTGAGTCGTGGACCTCACCTGAAGCTTTCTTT
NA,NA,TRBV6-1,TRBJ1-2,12,CASSESGYGYTF,TGTGCCAGCAGTGAGTCAGGCTATGGCTACACCTTC
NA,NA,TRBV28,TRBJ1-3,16,CASSLRPGLSGNTIYF,TGTGCCAGCAGTTTAAGGCCAGGGCTCTCTGGAAACACCATATATTTT
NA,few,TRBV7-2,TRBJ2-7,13,CASSPSSAYEQYF,TGTGCCAGCAGCCCATCTTCCGCCTACGAGCAGTACTTC
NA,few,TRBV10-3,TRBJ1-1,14,CAISGRGRDTEAFF,TGTGCCATCAGTGGGAGAGGGAGGGACACTGAAGCTTTCTTT
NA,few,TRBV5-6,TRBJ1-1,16,CASSWTPQAKNTEAFF,TGTGCCAGCAGCTGGACCCCACAGGCCAAGAACACTGAAGCTTTCTTT
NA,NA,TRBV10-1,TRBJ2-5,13,CASSDYGKETQYF,TGCGCCAGCAGTGACTATGGGAAAGAGACCCAGTACTTC
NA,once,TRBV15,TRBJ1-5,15,CATSPGQGGNQPQHF,TGTGCCACCAGCCCGGGGCAGGGCGGAAATCAGCCCCAGCATTTT
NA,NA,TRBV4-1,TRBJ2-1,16,CASSQPGVARINEQFF,TGCGCCAGCAGCCAGCCAGGGGTTGCTCGAATCAATGAGCAGTTCTTC
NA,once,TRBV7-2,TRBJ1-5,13,CASSLDAVQPQHF,TGTGCCAGCAGCTTAGATGCCGTTCAGCCCCAGCATTTT
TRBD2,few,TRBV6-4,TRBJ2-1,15,CASSGTSGGNNEQFF,TGTGCCAGCAGTGGGACTAGCGGGGGGAACAATGAGCAGTTCTTC
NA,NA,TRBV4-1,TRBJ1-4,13,CASSQEGWEKLFF,TGCGCCAGCAGCCAAGAGGGATGGGAAAAACTGTTTTTT
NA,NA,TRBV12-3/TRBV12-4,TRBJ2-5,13,CASKNSPIETQYF,TGTGCCAGCAAGAACTCGCCCATAGAGACCCAGTACTTC
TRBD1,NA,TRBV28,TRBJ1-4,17,CASSPAGQGPTNEKLFF,TGTGCCAGCAGTCCGGCCGGACAGGGACCAACTAATGAAAAACTGTTTTTT
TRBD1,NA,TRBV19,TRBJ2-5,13,CASRGQGGETQYF,TGTGCCAGTAGGGGACAGGGGGGAGAGACCCAGTACTTC
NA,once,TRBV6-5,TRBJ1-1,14,CASDSRGMNTEAFF,TGTGCCAGTGATTCTCGGGGTATGAACACTGAAGCTTTCTTT
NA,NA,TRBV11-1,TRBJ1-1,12,CASSWANTEAFF,TGTGCCAGCAGCTGGGCGAACACTGAAGCTTTCTTT
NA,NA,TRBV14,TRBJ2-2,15,CASSQDFGDTGELFF,TGTGCCAGCAGCCAAGATTTCGGGGACACCGGGGAGCTGTTTTTT
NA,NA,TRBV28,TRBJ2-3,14,CASSPHGGADTQYF,TGTGCCAGCAGCCCACACGGGGGAGCAGATACGCAGTATTTT
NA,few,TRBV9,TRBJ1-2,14,CASSSPGTLYGYTF,TGTGCCAGCAGCTCCCCCGGGACTCTCTATGGCTACACCTTC
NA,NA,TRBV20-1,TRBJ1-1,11,CSGLYFTEAFF,TGCAGCGGACTCTACTTCACTGAAGCTTTCTTT
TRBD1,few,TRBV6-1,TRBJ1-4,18,CASSEAFRGFATNEKLFF,TGTGCCAGCAGTGAGGCGTTCAGGGGGTTCGCAACTAATGAAAAACTGTTTTTT
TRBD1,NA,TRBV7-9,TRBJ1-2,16,CASSLGSTGGEYGYTF,TGTGCCAGCAGCTTAGGTTCTACAGGGGGAGAGTATGGCTACACCTTC
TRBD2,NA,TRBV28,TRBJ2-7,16,CASSTLWGTTRYEQYF,TGTGCCAGCAGTACCCTTTGGGGGACTACTCGCTACGAGCAGTACTTC
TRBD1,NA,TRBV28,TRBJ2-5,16,CASSLWGAGGEETQYF,TGTGCCAGCAGTTTATGGGGGGCAGGGGGCGAAGAGACCCAGTACTTC
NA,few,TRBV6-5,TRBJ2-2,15,CASKVWGTNTGELFF,TGTGCCAGCAAAGTCTGGGGAACTAACACCGGGGAGCTGTTTTTT
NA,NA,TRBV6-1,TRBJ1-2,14,CASSETVGIYGYTF,TGTGCCAGCAGTGAAACGGTAGGAATCTATGGCTACACCTTC
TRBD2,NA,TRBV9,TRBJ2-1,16,CASSVDPGGPVNEQFF,TGTGCCAGCAGCGTAGACCCGGGAGGGCCTGTTAATGAGCAGTTCTTC
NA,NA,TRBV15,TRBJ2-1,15,CATSRERVRVDEQFF,TGTGCCACCAGCAGAGAAAGGGTTCGGGTCGATGAGCAGTTCTTC
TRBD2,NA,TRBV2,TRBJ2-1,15,CASSDSSTSGTPGFF,TGTGCCAGCAGTGATTCTTCGACTAGCGGGACGCCGGGGTTCTTC
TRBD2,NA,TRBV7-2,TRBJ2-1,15,CASRNGRASYNEQFF,TGTGCCAGCAGGAACGGGAGGGCCTCCTACAATGAGCAGTTCTTC
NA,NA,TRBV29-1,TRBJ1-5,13,CSAEGRRDQPQHF,TGCAGCGCGGAGGGGAGAAGGGATCAGCCCCAGCATTTT
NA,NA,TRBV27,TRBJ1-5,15,CASSLEGAINQPQHF,TGTGCCAGCAGTTTAGAAGGGGCGATTAATCAGCCCCAGCATTTT
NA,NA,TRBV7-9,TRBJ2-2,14,CASSSQGNTGELFF,TGTGCCAGCAGCTCTCAGGGGAACACCGGGGAGCTGTTTTTT
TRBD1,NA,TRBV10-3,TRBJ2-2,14,CAINSGGNTGELFF,TGTGCCATCAATTCAGGGGGTAACACCGGGGAGCTGTTTTTT
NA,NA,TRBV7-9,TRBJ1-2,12,CASSLLNYGYTF,TGTGCCAGCAGCTTACTCAACTATGGCTACACCTTC
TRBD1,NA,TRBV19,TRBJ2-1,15,CASSKPGQQRNEQFF,TGTGCCAGTAGTAAACCGGGACAGCAAAGGAATGAGCAGTTCTTC
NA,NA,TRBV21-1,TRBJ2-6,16,CASSNLRHSGANVLTF,TGTGCCAGCAGCAACTTGCGACACTCTGGGGCCAACGTCCTGACTTTC
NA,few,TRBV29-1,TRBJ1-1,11,CSVAVNTEAFF,TGCAGCGTAGCCGTAAACACTGAAGCTTTCTTT
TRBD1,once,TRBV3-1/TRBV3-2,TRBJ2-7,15,CASSHFGDRAHEQYF,TGTGCCAGCAGCCACTTTGGGGACAGGGCCCACGAGCAGTACTTC
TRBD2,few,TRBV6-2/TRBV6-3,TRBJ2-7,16,CASSYSSGKNSYEQYF,TGTGCCAGCAGTTACTCTAGCGGGAAAAATTCCTACGAGCAGTACTTC
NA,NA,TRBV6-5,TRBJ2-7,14,CASSYGESSYEQYF,TGTGCCAGCAGTTACGGGGAGAGCTCCTACGAGCAGTACTTC
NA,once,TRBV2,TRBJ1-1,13,CASSATGNTEAFF,TGTGCCAGCAGTGCGACAGGGAACACTGAAGCTTTCTTT
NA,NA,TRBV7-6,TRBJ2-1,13,CASSLDWDNEQFF,TGTGCCAGCAGCTTAGATTGGGACAATGAGCAGTTCTTC
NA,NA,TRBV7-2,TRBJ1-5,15,CASSLGGGSNQPQHF,TGTGCCAGCAGCTTAGGCGGGGGCAGCAATCAGCCCCAGCATTTT
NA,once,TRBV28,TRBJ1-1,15,CASTPIRGSAFGAFF,TGTGCCAGCACCCCAATACGGGGGAGCGCTTTCGGAGCTTTCTTT
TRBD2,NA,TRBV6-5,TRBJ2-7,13,CASGGVSGYEQYF,TGTGCCAGCGGGGGGGTTAGCGGCTACGAGCAGTACTTC
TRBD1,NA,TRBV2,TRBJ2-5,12,CASSNRGETQYF,TGTGCCAGCAGTAACAGGGGGGAGACCCAGTACTTC
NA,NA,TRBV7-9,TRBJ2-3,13,CASSFRSMDTQYF,TGTGCCAGCAGCTTCCGCTCGATGGATACGCAGTATTTT
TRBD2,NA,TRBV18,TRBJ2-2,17,CASSPPVTSGNTGELFF,TGTGCCAGCTCACCACCGGTCACTAGCGGGAACACCGGGGAGCTGTTTTTT
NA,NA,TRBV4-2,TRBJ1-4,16,CASSQDNVRVNEKLFF,TGTGCCAGCAGCCAAGATAACGTGAGAGTAAATGAAAAACTGTTTTTT
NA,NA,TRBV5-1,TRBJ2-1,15,CASNLRDWAHNEQFF,TGCGCCAGCAACCTCCGGGACTGGGCCCACAATGAGCAGTTCTTC